Each of the 30 T cell receptor beta chains below was sequenced from the same sample in a study of blood T cell repertoires in COVID-19. The protocol was immunoSEQ multiplex PCR, while the TCRdb copy is restricted to in-frame clones and leaves out a portion. The table records about 22,000 clones, 80% to 95% of them present only once. The specimen sequenced was peripheral blood. Source of these receptors: a woman in her seventies with active COVID-19.

The count of this clone is one. The V and J genes are TRBV28 and TRBJ2-1, with a tentative D call TRBD2 (5 bases). Trimming stripped 2 bases from V and 7 bases from J, with 21 bases between. Germline CDR1 and CDR2: MDHEN and SYDVKM. This CDR3 is built from 17 residues. The CDR3 sequence: CASSLGRSRTFQNEQFF. The CDR3 region has the DNA TGTGCCAGCAGTTTAGGGCGGAGCAGGACTTTTCAAAATGAGCAGTTCTTC.

The chain joins TRBV5-5 to TRBJ2-7; 10 bases fit TRBD1. The CDR3 runs 15 residues. The V segment lost 4 bases and the J segment 5 bases; nucleotides outside the gene matches: 9. Germline V lookup: CDR1 SGHKS, CDR2 YYEKEE (reference sequence). In DNA, the CDR3 is TGTGCCAGCAGCCCGGAGGGACAGGGGACCCACGAGCAGTACTTC. Its translation: CASSPEGQGTHEQYF.

CDR3 loop: CASSYAPGQGDIQYF. As DNA, the CDR3 is TGTGCCAGCAGCTACGCCCCGGGACAGGGGGACATTCAGTACTTC. This chain joins TRBV5-4 and TRBJ2-4; 11 positions match TRBD1. CDR3 length: 15 amino acids. V shed 3 bases and J 8 bases; nucleotides not matched to a gene: 7. From germline, CDR1 is SGHNT and CDR2 YYREEE (reference sequence).

The V call is TRBV3-1 (or the pseudogene TRBV3-2), the J call TRBJ1-4, with no clear D. V was pared by 2 bases and J by 8 bases, with 3 bases between. This CDR3 comprises 11 residues. CDR1 LGHDT and CDR2 YNNKEL come from the germline V gene (reference sequence). As DNA, the CDR3 is TGTGCCAGCAGCCAAACAGAAAAACTGTTTTTT. This translates into CASSQTEKLFF.

The J gene is TRBJ2-1, the V gene TRBV5-4; 8 bases are shared with TRBD1. The CDR3 contains 12 residues. In germline, CDR1 is SGHNT, CDR2 YYREEE (reference sequence). Losses at the gene ends were 3 bases for V and 9 bases for J; bases not matched to a gene: 2. The CDR3 sequence: CASSYDRGEQFF. The CDR3 nucleotides read TGTGCCAGCAGCTATGACAGGGGTGAGCAGTTCTTC.

V is TRBV28 and J is TRBJ2-2, with TRBD1 matching 8 bases. The CDR3 has 16 amino acids. Unmatched junction bases numbered 7, after V lost 5 bases and J lost 2 bases. CDR1 and CDR2 (germline): MDHEN, SYDVKM. This chain's CDR3 is CASSPQGARNTGELFF. The CDR3 DNA follows: TGTGCCAGCAGTCCGCAGGGGGCGAGAAACACCGGGGAGCTGTTTTTT. The entire variable domain, with the rest obtained from reference TRBV28 and TRBJ2-2, is as follows: DVKVTQSSRYLVKRTGEKVFLECVQDMDHENMFWYRQDPGLGLRLIYFSYDVKMKEKGDIPEGYSVSREKKERFSLILESASTNQTSMYLCASSPQGARNTGELFFGEGSRLTVL.

V is TRBV5-1 and J is TRBJ2-5; 9 bases line up with TRBD1. The CDR3 length is 15 residues. Germline assignment: CDR1 SGHRS and CDR2 YFSETQ. Trimming removed 0 bases from V and 6 bases from J; junction bases left unmatched: 6. The CDR3 here is CASSLDRGLGKTQYF. The CDR3 DNA follows: TGCGCCAGCAGCTTGGACAGGGGGCTCGGAAAGACCCAGTACTTC.

The gene calls are TRBV9 and TRBJ2-5; 11 nucleotides align to TRBD2. The V gene end was trimmed by 4 bases and the J gene end by 4 bases; junction bases not matched to a gene: 9. Germline V CDR1 and CDR2: SGDLS, YYNGEE. The CDR3 sequence is 16 residues long. In DNA, the CDR3 is TGTGCCAGCAGCCCCCTGGGACTAGCGGAGGGAGAGACCCAGTACTTC. It specifies CASSPLGLAEGETQYF.

This chain links TRBV6-5 with TRBJ2-4; D not resolved. The V end lost 2 bases, the J end lost 4 bases, and 6 bases lay between the germline ends. The germline V gene encodes CDR1 MNHEY and CDR2 SVGAGI. CDR3 length: 13 residues. DNA for the CDR3: TGTGCCAGCAGTTACACTGGTAAAAACATTCAGTACTTC. Its protein product is CASSYTGKNIQYF.

The V call is TRBV6-5, the J call TRBJ2-1, with D perhaps TRBD1 (6 bases). The CDR3 is 14 residues long. Trimming took 5 bases from V and 5 from J, leaving 13 bases between them. Germline V gene lookup returns CDR1 MNHEY and CDR2 SVGAGI. The CDR3 here is CASSPGQLHNEQFF. The CDR3 DNA reads as TGTGCCAGCAGTCCCGGACAGTTGCACAATGAGCAGTTCTTC.

The chain employs TRBV4-2 and TRBJ1-1, with D unresolved. Germline-derived CDR1 and CDR2 are LGHNA and YNFKEQ. This CDR3 region has 13 residues. The ends were cut back, 5 bases at V and 1 base at J, with 8 bases in the middle. The CDR3 nucleotides are TGTGCCAGCAGCTGGCAAACGAACACTGAAGCTTTCTTT. Protein: CASSWQTNTEAFF.

The genes are TRBV11-2 and TRBJ2-7; 8 nucleotides agree with TRBD2. The CDR3 contains 15 residues. Losses at the gene ends were 5 bases for V and 3 bases for J; bases not matched to a gene: 9. Germline-derived CDR1 and CDR2 are SGHAT and FQNNGV. The CDR3 loop reads CASSLEVAGYYEQYF. CDR3 in DNA: TGTGCCAGCAGCCTCGAGGTAGCGGGATACTACGAGCAGTACTTC.

The rearrangement joins TRBV7-2 to TRBJ2-7, with TRBD2 matching 7 bases. This CDR3 has 13 amino acids. Germline V gene lookup returns CDR1 SGHTA and CDR2 FQGNSA. V shed 2 bases, J shed 3 bases, and the junction held 1 base outside the gene matches. CDR3 sequence reads: CASSLTSDYEQYF. DNA of the CDR3: TGTGCCAGCAGCTTAACTAGCGACTACGAGCAGTACTTC.

The chain is built from TRBV28 and TRBJ1-1, with 7 bases aligning to TRBD1. Germline V lookup: CDR1 MDHEN, CDR2 SYDVKM. CDR3 length: 13 residues. The ends lost 6 bases at V and 1 base at J; junction bases unmatched: 2. The CDR3 sequence: CASRRGPNTEAFF. In nucleotides, the CDR3 is TGTGCCAGCAGAAGGGGGCCGAACACTGAAGCTTTCTTT.

The V call is TRBV28, the J call TRBJ1-2; 10 nucleotides match TRBD1. J gave up 1 base and V 6 bases, and 8 bases lay outside the gene matches. Germline CDR1 and CDR2: MDHEN and SYDVKM. This CDR3 has 16 amino acids. The CDR3 sequence: CASRRDRGINNYGYTF. In DNA, the CDR3 is TGTGCCAGCAGGCGGGACAGGGGAATTAATAACTATGGCTACACCTTC.

This chain links TRBV4-1 with TRBJ2-1, with 7 bases that match TRBD2. The CDR3 consists of 15 residues. V was pared by 4 bases and J by 4 bases, with 7 bases of the junction left unmatched. Germline lookup yields CDR1 MGHRA and CDR2 YSYEKL. The CDR3 bases are TGCGCCAGCAGCCTCACGGGACTACGTTACAATGAGCAGTTCTTC. Its protein is CASSLTGLRYNEQFF.

The V gene is TRBV3-1 (or the pseudogene TRBV3-2), the J gene TRBJ2-6, with a tentative D call TRBD2 (5 bases). The CDR3 has 16 residues. V lost 4 bases to trimming and J lost 0 bases, with 10 bases between them. The germline gives CDR1 LGHDT, CDR2 YNNKEL (reference sequence). The CDR3 protein is CASSRGRDSGANVLTF. The CDR3 DNA is TGTGCCAGCAGCCGTGGACGGGACTCTGGGGCCAACGTCCTGACTTTC.

The rearrangement joins TRBV9 to TRBJ1-2; 9 bases line up with TRBD1. CDR3 length equals 16 residues. Trimming removed 0 bases from V and 5 bases from J; junction bases left unmatched: 8. CDR1 is SGDLS, CDR2 YYNGEE, per germline. The CDR3 protein is CASSVGTGAINYGYTF. CDR3 DNA sequence: TGTGCCAGCAGCGTAGGGACAGGGGCGATTAATTATGGCTACACCTTC. The complete variable domain, with remaining parts taken from reference TRBV9 and TRBJ1-2, reads DSGVTQTPKHLITATGQRVTLRCSPRSGDLSVYWYQQSLDQGLQFLIQYYNGEERAKGNILERFSAQQFPDLHSELNLSSLELGDSALYFCASSVGTGAINYGYTFGSGTRLTVV.

The chain's CDR3 is CAISSLQGAHEQYF. The CDR3 DNA reads TGTGCCATCAGTTCTTTACAGGGGGCCCACGAGCAGTACTTC. The genes are TRBV10-3 and TRBJ2-7; 9 nucleotides agree with TRBD1. V shed 5 bases and J 5 bases; nucleotides not matched to a gene: 7. This CDR3 is 14 amino acids long. The germline gives CDR1 ENHRY, CDR2 SYGVKD.

V gene TRBV7-2 combines with J gene TRBJ2-3, with D perhaps matching TRBD2 (6 bases). The germline V and J ends were trimmed by 6 bases and 1 base, with 14 bases remaining between them. The CDR3 loop spans 15 amino acids. Looked up from germline, CDR1 is SGHTA and CDR2 is FQGNSA. The chain's CDR3 is CASSTPGLRTDTQYF. The CDR3 DNA reads TGTGCCAGCAGTACCCCGGGACTTCGCACAGATACGCAGTATTTT.

CDR3 sequence: CASSFPGGSTDTQYF. The CDR3 DNA is TGTGCCAGCAGTTTTCCCGGGGGGAGCACAGATACGCAGTATTTT. J is TRBJ2-3 and V is TRBV27; 7 bases are shared with TRBD2. Germline V gene lookup returns CDR1 MNHEY and CDR2 SMNVEV (reference sequence). The CDR3 has 15 residues. The V gene end was trimmed by 3 bases and the J gene end by 0 bases; junction bases not matched to a gene: 3.

This chain links TRBV5-6 with TRBJ2-2; D might be TRBD2 (6 bases). CDR3 length: 16 amino acids. The germline V and J ends were trimmed by 5 bases and 1 base, with 15 bases remaining between them. CDR1 is SGHDT, CDR2 YYEEEE, per germline. The chain's CDR3 is CASSSFSGQNTGELFF. CDR3 DNA sequence: TGTGCCAGCAGTTCGTTTAGCGGACAGAACACCGGGGAGCTGTTTTTT.

Only one count was recorded for this clone. CDR3 sequence: CASSLWRGGEKLFF. CDR3 coding DNA: TGTGCCAGCAGCTTGTGGAGGGGAGGAGAAAAACTGTTTTTT. The genes are TRBV5-6 and TRBJ1-4; perhaps TRBD1 as D (5 bases). Germline V gives CDR1 SGHDT, CDR2 YYEEEE. The CDR3 length is 14 residues. Deletions cut 1 base from V and 8 bases from J, with 12 bases between. Based on the CDR3 plus reference TRBV5-6 and TRBJ1-4, the full variable domain is DAGVTQSPTHLIKTRGQQVTLRCSPKSGHDTVSWYQQALGQGPQFIFQYYEEEERQRGNFPDRFSGHQFPNYSSELNVNALLLGDSALYLCASSLWRGGEKLFFGSGTQLSVL.

J is TRBJ2-7 and V is TRBV5-1; 9 bases map to TRBD2. Germline assignment: CDR1 SGHRS and CDR2 YFSETQ. J lost 3 bases, V lost 0 bases, and 7 bases had no gene match. The CDR3 is 16 amino acids. CDR3 DNA sequence: TGCGCCAGCAGCTTGGAGCCTAGCGGGGCTATCTACGAGCAGTACTTC. Translating it yields CASSLEPSGAIYEQYF.

The chain recombines TRBV24-1 with TRBJ2-5; D possibly corresponds to TRBD1 (5 bases). The CDR3 sequence is 13 residues long. Deletions cut 8 bases from V and 5 bases from J, with 14 bases between. Germline assignment: CDR1 KGHDR and CDR2 SFDVKD. The CDR3, as DNA: TGTGCCACCAAGGAAGGGGCAGGGGAGACCCAGTACTTC. This sequence encodes CATKEGAGETQYF.

The chain links TRBV7-3 to TRBJ1-1, with a tentative D call TRBD1 (6 bases). In germline, CDR1 is SGHTA, CDR2 FQGTGA. V was trimmed by 6 bases and J by 4 bases, leaving 15 bases between them. The CDR3 sequence is 14 residues long. CDR3 in DNA: TGTGCCAGCAGTTTGGCGCAGGGGACCACTGAAGCTTTCTTT. This translates into CASSLAQGTTEAFF.

This chain joins TRBV7-2 and TRBJ2-5; a possible D gene is TRBD2 (5 bases). Trimming removed 0 bases from V and 13 bases from J, with 18 bases in between. The germline V gene encodes CDR1 SGHTA and CDR2 FQGNSA. This CDR3 contains 14 residues. The CDR3 reads CASSLAPDYPPPYF. DNA of the CDR3: TGTGCCAGCAGCTTAGCCCCCGACTACCCCCCGCCGTACTTC.

The chain is built from TRBV9 and TRBJ1-6; D is uncertain. The germline V and J ends were trimmed by 4 bases and 7 bases, with 12 bases remaining between them. The germline gives CDR1 SGDLS, CDR2 YYNGEE. The CDR3 is 14 residues long. CDR3 in amino acids: CASSPSHKNSPLHF. The CDR3 DNA is TGTGCCAGCAGCCCTAGCCATAAAAATTCACCCCTCCACTTT.

This CDR3 is CATSAAEGGYEQYF. The CDR3 bases are TGTGCCACCAGCGCCGCGGAGGGAGGCTACGAGCAGTACTTC. The chain uses TRBV15 and TRBJ2-7; weak D call: TRBD2 (6 bases). This CDR3 has 14 amino acids. CDR1 is LNHNV and CDR2 is YYDKDF in the germline V gene (reference sequence). Trimming took 5 bases from V and 3 from J, leaving 14 bases between them.

The chain carries TRBV19 and TRBJ2-5; 11 bases are shared with TRBD2. Germline lookup yields CDR1 LNHDA and CDR2 SQIVND (reference sequence). CDR3 length: 16 residues. V trimming: 3 bases; J trimming: 4 bases; junction bases outside the gene matches: 7. This chain's CDR3 is CASSMGLAGGIETQYF. The CDR3 nucleotides read TGTGCCAGTAGTATGGGTCTAGCGGGAGGTATAGAGACCCAGTACTTC.